This entry lists 32 T cell receptor beta chains sequenced from one sample in a study of cytomegalovirus exposure and HLA in healthy donors. Amplification used 60 Vbeta primers and 13 Jbeta primers. Some clones are missing from TCRdb's copy, which holds only in-frame ones; the method was immunoSEQ multiplex PCR. The sample has 110,000 or so clones, 65% to 75% seen once. The sample consisted of PBMCs. These receptors were collected from a woman in her thirties or forties in good health and CMV-seropositive.

This sequence joins TRBV29-1 and TRBJ2-1, with D maybe TRBD2 (5 bases). Germline V gene sequence: CDR1 SQVTM, CDR2 ANQGSEA. The CDR3 loop spans 13 amino acids. V lost 4 bases and J lost 8, with 15 bases in between. In DNA form, the CDR3 reads TGCAGCGTTGTAGTTTGGGAGTCCCATGAGCAGTTCTTC. Translating gives CSVVVWESHEQFF.

This chain joins TRBV23-1 and TRBJ2-7; D is possibly TRBD1 (5 bases). TRBV23-1 is filed as an ORF, its function uncertain. CDR3 length: 14 residues. V lost 0 bases and J 0 bases, leaving 6 bases between the germline ends. The CDR3 sequence: CASSQSDSSYEQYF. The CDR3 nucleotides read TGCGCCAGCAGTCAATCAGACAGCTCCTACGAGCAGTACTTC.

V and J are TRBV5-4 and TRBJ2-5, with D perhaps TRBD2 (6 bases). Between the trimmed V and J ends, which lost 7 bases and 5 bases, there was a span of 12 bases. Germline values: CDR1 SGHNT, CDR2 YYREEE (reference sequence). This CDR3 comprises 12 residues. The CDR3, as DNA: TGTGCCAGCGGCCCAGGAGGGGAGACCCAGTACTTC. It is translated as CASGPGGETQYF.

This rearrangement joins TRBV5-4 to TRBJ1-1; 7 bases align to TRBD1. Looked up from germline, CDR1 is SGHNT and CDR2 is YYREEE (reference sequence). CDR3 length: 14 amino acids. Losses at the gene ends were 0 bases for V and 5 bases for J; bases not matched to a gene: 4. CDR3 in amino acids: CASSLEGAGTEAFF. The CDR3 DNA follows: TGTGCCAGCAGCTTGGAGGGGGCGGGTACTGAAGCTTTCTTT.

This clone was detected once. This chain uses TRBV7-3 with TRBJ2-7; 8 nucleotides match TRBD1. The V segment lost 5 bases and the J segment 3 bases; nucleotides outside the gene matches: 9. Looked up from germline, CDR1 is SGHTA and CDR2 is FQGTGA. CDR3 size: 15 residues. CDR3 in amino acids: CASSLGGTGDYEQYF. DNA of the CDR3: TGTGCCAGCAGCCTGGGCGGGACAGGAGACTACGAGCAGTACTTC.

The rearrangement uses TRBV5-6 and TRBJ1-1; the D is unclear. Deletions cut 2 bases from V and 4 bases from J, with 9 bases between. CDR3 length equals 13 residues. Looked up from germline, CDR1 is SGHDT and CDR2 is YYEEEE. Here the CDR3 reads CASSFTSGTEAFF. CDR3 coding DNA: TGTGCCAGCAGCTTTACAAGCGGCACTGAAGCTTTCTTT.

Concerning this clone: One base away lies a much larger clone, so this may be a sequencing read error. The chain combines TRBV25-1 with TRBJ2-5; 11 positions agree with TRBD2. V lost 2 bases, J lost 2 bases, and 1 base stayed unmatched. The CDR3 consists of 15 residues. The V gene's germline CDR1 is MGHDK and CDR2 SYGVNS. The CDR3 nucleotides are TGTGCCAGCAGTGAACTAGCGGGGGGTCAAGAGACCCAGTACTTC. Translated, it gives CASSELAGGQETQYF. The complete variable domain, with remaining parts taken from reference TRBV25-1 and TRBJ2-5, reads EADIYQTPRYLVIGTGKKITLECSQTMGHDKMYWYQQDPGMELHLIHYSYGVNSTEKGDLSSESTVSRIRTEHFPLTLESARPSHTSQYLCASSELAGGQETQYFGPGTRLLVL.

The chain has TRBV18 and TRBJ2-2; the match to TRBD2 covers 10 bases. Germline assignment: CDR1 KGHSH and CDR2 LQKENI. Trimming took 0 bases from V and 8 from J; bases not matched to a gene: 9. This CDR3 is built from 17 residues. The CDR3 DNA is TGTGCCAGCTCACCACCAGGGCTAGCGGGAGTCGGAGGGGAGCTGTTTTTT. It yields the protein CASSPPGLAGVGGELFF.

This chain connects TRBV7-5 to TRBJ1-1. TRBV7-5 is a documented pseudogene. The CDR3 extends over 14 amino acids. CDR3 bases: TGTGCCAGAAGCTCCCTAATCATGAACACTGAAGCTTTCTTT. Protein product: CARSSLIMNTEAFF.

This clone has only a few counts. The J gene is TRBJ1-1, the V gene TRBV7-9; D not resolved. Per germline, CDR1 SEHNR and CDR2 FQNEAQ (reference sequence). V lost 2 bases and J lost 8, with 9 bases in between. The CDR3 loop spans 12 amino acids. CDR3 residues: CASSLIRVEAFF. The CDR3 DNA follows: TGTGCCAGCAGCTTAATCCGGGTCGAAGCTTTCTTT.

The gene calls are TRBV4-3 and TRBJ2-2; TRBD2 is a possible D gene (5 bases). The CDR3 consists of 15 residues. V lost 0 bases to trimming and J lost 5 bases, with 10 bases between them. CDR1 is LGHNA, CDR2 YSLEER, per germline. CDR3 coding DNA: TGCGCCAGCAGCCAAGATAGGGTAGCGACCGGGGAGCTGTTTTTT. Its translation: CASSQDRVATGELFF.

The gene calls are TRBV5-8 and TRBJ2-1; TRBD2 matches 11 bases. The CDR3 spans 15 residues. Germline V lookup: CDR1 SGHTS, CDR2 YDEGEE. V trimming: 6 bases; J trimming: 4 bases; junction bases outside the gene matches: 6. The CDR3 coding sequence is TGTGCCAGCACCAGGGGACTAGCGGAGTACAATGAGCAGTTCTTC. Translated: CASTRGLAEYNEQFF.

The chain carries TRBV18 and TRBJ1-2, with D unclear. The germline V gene has CDR1 KGHSH and CDR2 LQKENI. This CDR3 has 14 residues. Trimming cost V 5 bases and J 0 bases, with 10 bases left between them. The CDR3 nucleotides are TGTGCCAGCTCATTAACAAATACTAACTATGGCTACACCTTC. Translating gives CASSLTNTNYGYTF.

The count of this clone is one. The chain recombines TRBV9 with TRBJ2-1, with 7 bases aligning to TRBD1. CDR1 SGDLS and CDR2 YYNGEE come from the germline V gene. CDR3 length equals 16 residues. J was trimmed by 2 bases and V by 0 bases; bases with no gene match: 5. The CDR3 spells CASSVGGTATYNEQFF. DNA for the CDR3: TGTGCCAGCAGCGTAGGGGGGACAGCAACCTACAATGAGCAGTTCTTC.

In this sample, this clone turned up once. This chain joins TRBV10-2 and TRBJ2-1, with 8 bases identical to TRBD2. CDR3 length equals 15 residues. Germline V CDR1 and CDR2: WSHSY, SAAADI. The J segment lost 6 bases and the V segment lost 3 bases, leaving 7 bases of the junction unmatched. CDR3 in DNA: TGCGCCAGCAGTGACAGAAGCGGGGGTTTCAATGAGCAGTTCTTC. Translated, it gives CASSDRSGGFNEQFF.

This clone has more than one count but fewer than ten. The chain combines TRBV25-1 with TRBJ1-1; TRBD1 aligns across 7 bases. Germline lookup yields CDR1 MGHDK and CDR2 SYGVNS. The CDR3 length is 11 residues. Unmatched junction bases numbered 10, after V lost 10 bases and J lost 11 bases. DNA of the CDR3: TGTGCCACCTTACAGGGGACTGTCGCTTTCTTT. Translating it yields CATLQGTVAFF.

This chain uses TRBV5-6 with TRBJ2-4, with 13 nucleotides matching TRBD2. The CDR3 consists of 18 residues. V shed 2 bases, J shed 0 bases, and the junction held 5 bases outside the gene matches. The germline gives CDR1 SGHDT, CDR2 YYEEEE. As DNA, the CDR3 is TGTGCCAGCAGCTTACTAGCGGGGGGGTCCATAGCCAAAAACATTCAGTACTTC. Translated, it gives CASSLLAGGSIAKNIQYF.

The chain recombines TRBV5-4 with TRBJ2-3; perhaps TRBD2 as D (5 bases). With 1 base removed from V and 6 bases from J, the gap between germline ends came to 12 bases. This CDR3 is built from 14 residues. Germline CDR1 is SGHNT and CDR2 is YYREEE (reference sequence). CDR3 nucleotide sequence: TGTGCCAGCAGCTTGAAGCTAGCTCTTGATACGCAGTATTTT. This translates into CASSLKLALDTQYF.

The chain combines TRBV5-5 with TRBJ1-5; 8 bases align to TRBD1. The trim removed 4 bases at V and 5 bases at J, leaving 8 bases unmatched. The CDR3 runs to 15 residues. Per the germline V gene, CDR1 is SGHKS and CDR2 is YYEKEE (reference sequence). CDR3 sequence reads: CASSGGTGTYQPQHF. The CDR3 DNA reads TGTGCCAGCAGCGGCGGGACAGGAACTTATCAGCCCCAGCATTTT.

The chain has TRBV11-3 and TRBJ2-3; D not certain. CDR1 and CDR2 (germline): SGHNT, YENEEA. The CDR3 runs 16 residues. V lost 1 base and J 2 bases, leaving 13 bases between the germline ends. The DNA for the CDR3 is TGTGCCAGCAGCTTAGGTCCCAGGATCGACACAGATACGCAGTATTTT. This sequence encodes CASSLGPRIDTDTQYF.

This clone was seen a handful of times. This rearrangement joins TRBV14 to TRBJ2-3; no clear D. CDR1 SGHDN and CDR2 FVKESK come from the germline V gene. With 1 base removed from V and 7 bases from J, the gap between germline ends came to 12 bases. The CDR3 covers 14 residues. The CDR3 coding sequence is TGTGCCAGCAGCCAAGTAAACGGGTTTAATACGCAGTATTTT. It is translated as CASSQVNGFNTQYF.

This rearrangement joins TRBV21-1 to TRBJ2-7; TRBD1, the D gene given by the table, was not confirmed from the DNA. TRBV21-1 is an annotated pseudogene. The CDR3 sequence is 18 residues long. CDR3 sequence reads: CASSKGRETGTGPYEQYF. The CDR3 coding sequence is TGTGCCAGCAGCAAAGGGAGAGAAACCGGGACAGGGCCCTACGAGCAGTACTTC.

The genes are TRBV6-1 and TRBJ1-1; D possibly corresponds to TRBD1 (5 bases). The V end lost 7 bases, the J end lost 5 bases, and 17 bases lay between the germline ends. The CDR3 is made up of 14 amino acids. From germline, CDR1 is MNHNS and CDR2 SASEGT. The CDR3 bases are TGTGCCAGCATGGAGGGAGGGACGCGAACTGAAGCTTTCTTT. It is translated as CASMEGGTRTEAFF.

This chain uses TRBV7-8 with TRBJ1-2; maybe TRBD1 (5 bases). Germline lookup yields CDR1 SGHVS and CDR2 FQNEAQ. V shed 1 base and J shed 4 bases, with 7 bases lying between them. The CDR3 totals 13 residues. CDR3 amino acids: CASSLVQGYGYTF. The CDR3 region has the DNA TGTGCCAGCAGCTTAGTGCAGGGCTATGGCTACACCTTC.

In this sample, this clone turned up a few times. This chain joins TRBV5-4 and TRBJ2-2; 9 bases are a match to TRBD1. This CDR3 is 17 amino acids long. The germline gives CDR1 SGHNT, CDR2 YYREEE (reference sequence). V lost 5 bases to trimming and J lost 1 base; unmatched junction nucleotides: 9. Here the CDR3 reads CASRVTGGIGNTGELFF. The DNA of the CDR3 is TGTGCCAGCAGGGTGACAGGGGGTATAGGGAACACCGGGGAGCTGTTTTTT.

This clone was counted once. The chain has TRBV6-5 and TRBJ2-7; the match to TRBD2 covers 7 bases. The length of the CDR3 is 15 residues. Germline V gene data show CDR1 as MNHEY and CDR2 as SVGAGI. V gave up 5 bases and J gave up 6 bases; unmatched junction bases: 13. The CDR3 protein is CASSPLTLGTTEQYF. In nucleotides, the CDR3 is TGTGCCAGCAGTCCCCTTACACTCGGGACTACCGAGCAGTACTTC.

This clone has a handful of counts. This chain links TRBV6-1 with TRBJ2-5; 11 bases are shared with TRBD2. With 1 base clipped from V and 0 bases from J, the junction kept 10 bases outside the gene matches. The CDR3 is made up of 19 amino acids. Germline CDR1 is MNHNS and CDR2 is SASEGT. CDR3 DNA sequence: TGTGCCAGCAGTGAAGAATGGACTAGCGGGTCCCCCTACCAAGAGACCCAGTACTTC. This translates into CASSEEWTSGSPYQETQYF.

This chain links TRBV19 with TRBJ1-1; D not resolved. In germline, CDR1 is LNHDA, CDR2 SQIVND (reference sequence). Trimming took off 4 bases at V and 8 bases at J, with 17 bases between the two ends. CDR3 length: 14 residues. In DNA form, the CDR3 reads TGTGCCAGTAGTACATCGGACTCGTCTAAAGAAGCTTTCTTT. Translating gives CASSTSDSSKEAFF.

The V call is TRBV28, the J call TRBJ1-2; tentative D call: TRBD1 (5 bases). This CDR3 has 14 residues. V dropped 10 bases and J dropped 8 bases, with 23 bases sitting between them. CDR1 is MDHEN, CDR2 SYDVKM, per germline. The CDR3 protein is CAIYPGRGRYGYTF. CDR3 bases: TGTGCCATATACCCAGGGAGGGGACGATACGGCTACACCTTC.

The V gene is TRBV30, the J gene TRBJ2-7; D possibly corresponds to TRBD1 (6 bases). Deletions cut 3 bases from V and 2 bases from J, with 17 bases between. The germline gives CDR1 GTSNPN, CDR2 SVGIG (reference sequence). CDR3 length: 15 residues. The CDR3 DNA reads as TGTGCCTGGAGATCCACCGGGACACCAACCTACGAGCAGTACTTC. This codes for CAWRSTGTPTYEQYF.

The table lists this clone with a count of one. The CDR3 nucleotides read TGTGCCAGTACCTACGGGACAGCGGTTGACATTCAGTACTTC. Translated, it gives CASTYGTAVDIQYF. This chain joins TRBV19 and TRBJ2-4, with TRBD1 matching 7 bases. The CDR3 is 14 residues long. Per germline, CDR1 LNHDA and CDR2 SQIVND (reference sequence). V dropped 7 bases and J dropped 8; count of bases not matched to a gene: 11.

This chain links TRBV30 with TRBJ2-7; 13 nucleotides line up with TRBD2. The CDR3 has 15 residues. The J segment lost 4 bases and the V segment lost 3 bases, leaving 6 bases of the junction unmatched. Germline CDR1 GTSNPN, CDR2 SVGIG (reference sequence). The CDR3 DNA is TGTGCCTGGAGGAGGACTAGCGGGAGTAATTACGAGCAGTACTTC. Translated, it gives CAWRRTSGSNYEQYF.